Listed here is a single T cell receptor beta chain. Its antigen is not known. The data derive from a study of a mutant IDH1 vaccine in newly diagnosed glioma. At the level of the study: Patients had received radiotherapy, temozolomide, or both previously, most receiving both. Whole-study results and caveats: Immune responses induced by vaccination arose in around 93% of the patients. No link was apparently found between pseudoprogression and changes in top peripheral T cell clonotypes.

The V and J ends lost 0 bases and 9 bases respectively, with 17 bases between them. This CDR3 has 15 amino acids. Germline values: CDR1 MGHRA, CDR2 YSYEKL. Some clones are missing from TCRdb's copy, which holds only in-frame ones; the method was immunoSEQ multiplex PCR. The data show around 88,000 clones, 80% seen once. Time point indicated: baseline, week 1 (first vaccination visit). Indicated treatment: pre-vaccination baseline after standard-of-care therapy. This clonotype was sampled from a man in his forties with glioma. The specimen was PBMCs, collected from a glioma patient treated with radiotherapy, temozolomide or both. J is TRBJ1-2 and V is TRBV4-1; D is possibly TRBD1 (5 bases). The CDR3 loop reads CASSQELGVLWSYTF. The CDR3 DNA follows: TGCGCCAGCAGCCAAGAATTGGGGGTGCTATGGAGCTACACCTTC.